Reported below is one TCR beta chain. Its antigen remains unidentified. The sample belongs to a study of vaccination and CD4 T cells after COVID-19. Overall study results and limits: The rise in median SARS-CoV-2-reactive clonotypes, from around 20 to 38, was not significant.

Specified treatment: approximately nine-day PBMC culture with coronavirus spike peptide pools or control peptides (ViraFEST assay). With peptide pools, ViraFEST first expanded antigen-specific T cells and afterwards sequenced their TCRs. The Oncomine TCR Beta short-read assay was what sequenced the DNA obtained from cultured CD4+ T cells. The authors extracted genomic DNA from cultured CD4+ T cells. TCRdb re-analysed the PCR reads in MiXCR, keeping a single row per CDR3 protein. The top ten hold approximately 8% of the sample, which has 15,000 to 20,000 distinct CDR3 sequences, about three fifths seen once. The sequenced material came from CD4+ T cells from blood, cultured in vitro. The sequence came from a human donor who had recovered from COVID-19.

The CDR3 region has the DNA TGTGCCAGCACCTGGCCGGGCACAGATACGCAGTATTTT. Translation: CASTWPGTDTQYF. The rearrangement joins TRBV27 to TRBJ2-3, with no clear D. CDR3 size: 13 residues. Germline loops: CDR1 MNHEY, CDR2 SMNVEV (reference sequence). Trimming stripped 7 bases from V and 1 base from J, with 9 bases between.